This T cell receptor beta chain was recovered during a study of blood T cell repertoires in COVID-19. This clone was observed a handful of times. Germline values: CDR1 SGHTA, CDR2 FQGNSA. Germline trimming cut 5 bases from V and 4 bases from J; bases unmatched to any gene: 5. The CDR3 has 15 amino acids. TCRdb keeps only in-frame clones here, not all; method: immunoSEQ multiplex PCR. The repertoire consists of hundreds of thousands of clones, with more than 80% occurring once and the leading ten covering around 7.5%. This receptor was obtained from a woman of 80 years or more with COVID-19, enrolled during active disease. The rearrangement joins TRBV7-2 to TRBJ2-7; 13 nucleotides line up with TRBD2. The sample comprised peripheral blood. The CDR3 nucleotides are TGTGCCAGCAGCCCCTCGGGACTAGCGGGGTACGAGCAGTACTTC. It encodes CASSPSGLAGYEQYF.